The 18 T cell receptor beta chains presented below share a single source sample, sequenced in a study of T cell changes during pregnancy in multiple sclerosis. Assay: immunoSEQ multiplex PCR; the TCRdb copy retains only in-frame clones and omits some. The sample has about 38,000 clones, 85% to 95% seen once. The material sequenced was CD8+ T cells from peripheral blood mononuclear cells, taken in the third trimester of pregnancy. The receptors shown here come from a female donor with multiple sclerosis, enrolled in a pregnancy study.

As DNA, the CDR3 is TGTGCCTGGAGGGGTCCGGGACAGCTATACGAGCAGTACTTC. This sequence encodes CAWRGPGQLYEQYF. The rearrangement joins TRBV30 to TRBJ2-7, with 7 bases lining up with TRBD1. The junction had 9 bases not matched to a gene; V was cut back by 3 bases and J by 4 bases. Germline lookup yields CDR1 GTSNPN and CDR2 SVGIG (reference sequence). The CDR3 has 14 amino acids.

V gene TRBV7-9 combines with J gene TRBJ2-2, with D possibly TRBD1 on 5 matching bases. There are 14 residues in the CDR3. In germline, CDR1 is SEHNR, CDR2 FQNEAQ (reference sequence). The germline V and J ends were trimmed by 3 bases and 6 bases, with 11 bases remaining between them. CDR3 in amino acids: CASSFPRTPGELFF. The CDR3 DNA is TGTGCCAGCAGCTTCCCGCGGACACCCGGGGAGCTGTTTTTT.

The count of this clone is one. V and J are TRBV13 and TRBJ2-7; 7 bases are a match to TRBD1. CDR1 and CDR2 from the germline V gene are PRHDT and FYEKMQ (reference sequence). The V and J ends lost 5 bases and 6 bases, in that order; junction bases with no gene match: 10. The CDR3 is 14 residues long. The CDR3 is CASSPAQGKVEQYF. CDR3 DNA: TGTGCCAGCAGCCCAGCACAGGGGAAGGTCGAGCAGTACTTC.

This sequence joins TRBV14 and TRBJ1-4; D is uncertain. Germline lookup yields CDR1 SGHDN and CDR2 FVKESK. The CDR3 is 12 amino acids. V was trimmed by 0 bases and J by 7 bases, leaving 3 bases between them. The CDR3 is CASSQDSEKLFF. The CDR3 DNA is TGTGCCAGCAGCCAAGATAGTGAAAAACTGTTTTTT.

This chain uses TRBV27 with TRBJ1-5; perhaps TRBD1 as D (6 bases). This CDR3 has 13 amino acids. In germline, CDR1 is MNHEY, CDR2 SMNVEV (reference sequence). Deletions cut 4 bases from V and 4 bases from J, with 8 bases between. DNA for the CDR3: TGTGCCAGCAGTTGGGGGCCGAATCAGCCCCAGCATTTT. Translation: CASSWGPNQPQHF.

The CDR3 is CASSEGTSGEETQYF. CDR3 in DNA: TGTGCCAGCAGCGAGGGGACTAGCGGGGAAGAGACCCAGTACTTC. V gene TRBV9 combines with J gene TRBJ2-5; TRBD2 aligns across 13 bases. The junction had 2 bases not matched to a gene; V was cut back by 3 bases and J by 3 bases. The length of the CDR3 is 15 residues. Germline V gene data show CDR1 as SGDLS and CDR2 as YYNGEE.

The chain is built from TRBV5-4 and TRBJ2-5, with TRBD2 matching over 8 bases. This CDR3 is 17 amino acids long. Germline-derived CDR1 and CDR2 are SGHNT and YYREEE (reference sequence). V trimming: 3 bases; J trimming: 2 bases; junction bases outside the gene matches: 12. The CDR3 loop is CASSWPGGGGFQETQYF. The CDR3 DNA reads TGTGCCAGCAGCTGGCCGGGGGGCGGGGGGTTTCAAGAGACCCAGTACTTC.

The V and J genes are TRBV27 and TRBJ1-3; D is unclear. With 0 bases removed from V and 3 bases from J, the gap between germline ends came to 3 bases. Germline assignment: CDR1 MNHEY and CDR2 SMNVEV (reference sequence). The CDR3 contains 13 residues. This CDR3 is CASSLSLGNTIYF. The CDR3 coding sequence is TGTGCCAGCAGTTTATCCCTTGGAAACACCATATATTTT.

This rearrangement joins TRBV30 to TRBJ1-4; D remains ambiguous. Germline V gene data show CDR1 as GTSNPN and CDR2 as SVGIG (reference sequence). V lost 4 bases, J lost 6 bases, and 18 bases lay in between. CDR3 length: 15 residues. The DNA for the CDR3 is TGTGCCTGGACACCCCGGAAGGGAGAAGATGAAAAACTGTTTTTT. This translates into CAWTPRKGEDEKLFF.

This chain's CDR3 is CASSQGQAFYGYTF. The CDR3 DNA sequence: TGTGCCAGCAGCCAGGGACAGGCCTTCTATGGCTACACCTTC. J is TRBJ1-2 and V is TRBV7-9; 8 bases fit TRBD1. J gave up 4 bases and V 5 bases, and 6 bases lay outside the gene matches. CDR1 is SEHNR, CDR2 FQNEAQ, per germline (reference sequence). The CDR3 has 14 amino acids. The complete variable domain, with remaining parts taken from reference TRBV7-9 and TRBJ1-2, reads DTGVSQNPRHKITKRGQNVTFRCDPISEHNRLYWYRQTLGQGPEFLTYFQNEAQLEKSRLLSDRFSAERPKGSFSTLEIQRTEQGDSAMYLCASSQGQAFYGYTFGSGTRLTVV.

This chain joins TRBV7-5 and TRBJ1-6. TRBV7-5 is recorded as a pseudogene. CDR3 length equals 16 residues. This CDR3 reads CARSLDGISYNSPLHF. The CDR3 coding sequence is TGTGCCAGAAGCTTAGACGGGATTTCCTATAATTCACCCCTCCACTTT.

The chain uses TRBV7-6 and TRBJ1-6; D is uncertain. V dropped 6 bases and J dropped 13 bases, with 19 bases sitting between them. The germline gives CDR1 SGHVS, CDR2 FNYEAQ. The CDR3 covers 14 residues. CDR3 nucleotide sequence: TGTGCCAGCAGTGCCGTCGCTACGGTAGCGCCCCTCCACTTT. This codes for CASSAVATVAPLHF.

This clone was counted a single time. The gene calls are TRBV19 and TRBJ2-4; D gene uncertain. Germline V CDR1 and CDR2: LNHDA, SQIVND (reference sequence). The CDR3 sequence is 12 residues long. V lost 5 bases and J lost 7, with 9 bases in between. The CDR3 is CASSVPENIQYF. CDR3 DNA sequence: TGTGCCAGTAGTGTGCCCGAGAACATTCAGTACTTC.

This CDR3 is CASSNSGQGLMEETQYF. The CDR3 DNA follows: TGTGCCAGCAGCAATTCGGGACAGGGGTTGATGGAAGAGACCCAGTACTTC. The chain combines TRBV5-6 with TRBJ2-5, with 10 bases matching TRBD1. CDR3 length: 17 residues. J was trimmed by 3 bases and V by 4 bases; bases with no gene match: 12. The germline CDR1 and CDR2 sequences are SGHDT and YYEEEE.

The rearrangement links TRBV27 to TRBJ1-1; no definite D call. Germline V CDR1 and CDR2: MNHEY, SMNVEV (reference sequence). The CDR3 is 14 amino acids. Trimming removed 7 bases at V and 0 bases at J, with 12 bases between. The CDR3: CASIRAGLNTEAFF. For the CDR3, the DNA is TGTGCCAGCATCCGGGCGGGGTTGAACACTGAAGCTTTCTTT.

This chain uses TRBV19 with TRBJ2-7; the D gene is possibly TRBD2 (6 bases). Germline CDR1 is LNHDA and CDR2 is SQIVND (reference sequence). Trimming shortened V by 10 bases and J by 1 base, and 11 bases separated the two germline ends. CDR3 length equals 12 residues. The CDR3 bases are TGTGCCACCCAGGGACTTTCCTACGAGCAGTACTTC. It encodes CATQGLSYEQYF.

The chain employs TRBV15 and TRBJ2-1; no clear D. The CDR3 is made up of 14 amino acids. CDR1 is LNHNV and CDR2 is YYDKDF in the germline V gene (reference sequence). The germline V and J ends were trimmed by 1 base and 2 bases, with 6 bases remaining between them. The CDR3 coding sequence is TGTGCCACCAGCAGAGGGGCCGCCTACAATGAGCAGTTCTTC. It encodes CATSRGAAYNEQFF.

The rearrangement uses TRBV25-1 and TRBJ1-5, with 8 bases lining up with TRBD1. This CDR3 spans 14 amino acids. J was trimmed by 7 bases and V by 5 bases; bases with no gene match: 7. The germline V gene has CDR1 MGHDK and CDR2 SYGVNS. In nucleotides, the CDR3 is TGTGCCAGCAGTCCCTCAGGGGGCTGGCAGCCCCAGCATTTT. It translates to CASSPSGGWQPQHF.